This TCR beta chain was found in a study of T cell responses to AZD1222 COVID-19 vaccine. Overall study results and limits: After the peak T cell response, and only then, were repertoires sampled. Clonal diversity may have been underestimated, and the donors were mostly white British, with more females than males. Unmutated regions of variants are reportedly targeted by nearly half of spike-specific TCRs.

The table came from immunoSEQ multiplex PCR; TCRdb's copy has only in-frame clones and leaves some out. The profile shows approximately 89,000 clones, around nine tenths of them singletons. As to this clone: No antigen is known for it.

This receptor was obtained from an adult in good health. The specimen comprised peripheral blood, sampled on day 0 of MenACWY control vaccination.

Here the CDR3 reads CLNEKLFF. CDR3 sequence (DNA): TGCCTTAATGAAAAACTGTTTTTT. The chain links TRBV21-1 to TRBJ1-4. TRBV21-1 is a pseudogene segment. This CDR3 spans 8 amino acids.